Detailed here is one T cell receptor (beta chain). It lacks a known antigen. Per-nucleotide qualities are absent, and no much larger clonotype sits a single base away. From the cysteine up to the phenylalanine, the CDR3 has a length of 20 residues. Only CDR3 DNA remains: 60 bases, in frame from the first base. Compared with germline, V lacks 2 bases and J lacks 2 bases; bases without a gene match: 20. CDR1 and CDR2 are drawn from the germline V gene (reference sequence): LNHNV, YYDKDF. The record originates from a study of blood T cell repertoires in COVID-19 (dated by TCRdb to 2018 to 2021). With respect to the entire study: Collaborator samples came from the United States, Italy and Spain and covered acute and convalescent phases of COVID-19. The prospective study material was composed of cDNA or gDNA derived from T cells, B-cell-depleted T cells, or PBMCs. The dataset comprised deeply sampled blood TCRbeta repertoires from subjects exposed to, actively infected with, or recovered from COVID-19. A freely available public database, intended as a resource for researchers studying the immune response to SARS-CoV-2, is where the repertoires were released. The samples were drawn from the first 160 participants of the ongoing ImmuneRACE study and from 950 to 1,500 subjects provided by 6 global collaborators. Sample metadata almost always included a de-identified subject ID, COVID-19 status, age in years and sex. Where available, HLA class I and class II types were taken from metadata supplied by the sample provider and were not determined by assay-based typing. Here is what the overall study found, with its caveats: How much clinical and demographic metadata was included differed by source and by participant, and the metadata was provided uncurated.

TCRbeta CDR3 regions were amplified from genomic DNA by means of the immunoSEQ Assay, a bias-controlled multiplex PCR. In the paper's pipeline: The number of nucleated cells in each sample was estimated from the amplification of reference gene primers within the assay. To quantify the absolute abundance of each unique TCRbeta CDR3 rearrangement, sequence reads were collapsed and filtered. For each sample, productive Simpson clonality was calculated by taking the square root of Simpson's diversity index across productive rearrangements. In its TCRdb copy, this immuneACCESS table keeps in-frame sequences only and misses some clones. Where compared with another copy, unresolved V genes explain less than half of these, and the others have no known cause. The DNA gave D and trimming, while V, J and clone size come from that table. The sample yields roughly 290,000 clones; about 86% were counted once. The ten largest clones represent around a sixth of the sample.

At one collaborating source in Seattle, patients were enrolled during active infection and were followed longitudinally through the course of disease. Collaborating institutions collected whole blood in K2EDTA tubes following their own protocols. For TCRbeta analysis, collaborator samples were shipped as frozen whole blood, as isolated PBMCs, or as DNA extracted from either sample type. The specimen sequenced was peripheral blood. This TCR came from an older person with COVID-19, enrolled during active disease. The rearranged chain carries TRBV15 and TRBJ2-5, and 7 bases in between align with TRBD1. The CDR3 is CATSRPPGEVPTGIQETQYF. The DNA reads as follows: TGTGCCACCAGCAGACCCCCCGGAGAGGTACCGACAGGGATACAAGAGACCCAGTACTTC.